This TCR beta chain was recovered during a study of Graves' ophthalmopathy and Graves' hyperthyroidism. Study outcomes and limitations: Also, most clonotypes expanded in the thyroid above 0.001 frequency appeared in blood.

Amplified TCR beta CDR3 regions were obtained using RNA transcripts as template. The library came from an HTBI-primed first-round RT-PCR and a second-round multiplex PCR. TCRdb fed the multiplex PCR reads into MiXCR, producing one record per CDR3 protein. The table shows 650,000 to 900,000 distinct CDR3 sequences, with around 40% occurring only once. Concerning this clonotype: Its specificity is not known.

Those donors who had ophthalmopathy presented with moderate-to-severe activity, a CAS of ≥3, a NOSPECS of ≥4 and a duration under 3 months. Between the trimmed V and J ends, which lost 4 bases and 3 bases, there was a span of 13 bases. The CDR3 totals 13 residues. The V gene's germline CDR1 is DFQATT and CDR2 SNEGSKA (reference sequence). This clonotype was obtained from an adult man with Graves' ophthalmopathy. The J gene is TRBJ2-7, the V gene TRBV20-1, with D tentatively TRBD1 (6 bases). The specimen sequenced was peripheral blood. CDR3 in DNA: TGCAGTGCTATCCGACAGGAGGACTACGAGCAGTACTTC. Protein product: CSAIRQEDYEQYF.